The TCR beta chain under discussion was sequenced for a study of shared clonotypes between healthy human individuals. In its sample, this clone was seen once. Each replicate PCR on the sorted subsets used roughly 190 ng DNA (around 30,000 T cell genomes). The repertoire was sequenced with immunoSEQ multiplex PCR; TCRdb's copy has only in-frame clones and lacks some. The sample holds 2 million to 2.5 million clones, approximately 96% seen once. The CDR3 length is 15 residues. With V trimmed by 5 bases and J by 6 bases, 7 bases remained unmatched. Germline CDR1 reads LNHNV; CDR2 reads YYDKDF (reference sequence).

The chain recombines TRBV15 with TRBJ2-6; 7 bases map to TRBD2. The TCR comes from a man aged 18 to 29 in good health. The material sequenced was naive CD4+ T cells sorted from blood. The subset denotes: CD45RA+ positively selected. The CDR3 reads CATSWGGELANVLTF. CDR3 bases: TGTGCCACCAGCTGGGGGGGGGAACTGGCCAACGTCCTGACTTTC.